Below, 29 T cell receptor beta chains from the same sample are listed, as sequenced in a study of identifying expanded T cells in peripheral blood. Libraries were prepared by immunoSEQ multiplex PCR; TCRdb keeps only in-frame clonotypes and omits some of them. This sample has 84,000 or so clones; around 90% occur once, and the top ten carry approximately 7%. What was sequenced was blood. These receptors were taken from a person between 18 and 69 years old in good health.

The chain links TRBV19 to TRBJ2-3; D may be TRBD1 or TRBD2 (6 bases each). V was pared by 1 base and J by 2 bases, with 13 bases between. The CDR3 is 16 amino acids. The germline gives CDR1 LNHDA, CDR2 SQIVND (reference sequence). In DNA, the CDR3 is TGTGCCAGTAGTATAGGGGGGGCCCTTAACACAGATACGCAGTATTTT. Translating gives CASSIGGALNTDTQYF. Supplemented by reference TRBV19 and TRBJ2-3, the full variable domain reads DGGITQSPKYLFRKEGQNVTLSCEQNLNHDAMYWYRQDPGQGLRLIYYSQIVNDFQKGDIAEGYSVSREKKESFPLTVTSAQKNPTAFYLCASSIGGALNTDTQYFGPGTRLTVL.

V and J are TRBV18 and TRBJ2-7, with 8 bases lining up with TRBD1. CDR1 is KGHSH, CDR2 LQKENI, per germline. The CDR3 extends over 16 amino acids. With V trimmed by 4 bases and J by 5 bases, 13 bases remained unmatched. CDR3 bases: TGTGCCAGCTCACATTGGAACCGGACAGGGAAGCACGAGCAGTACTTC. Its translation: CASSHWNRTGKHEQYF.

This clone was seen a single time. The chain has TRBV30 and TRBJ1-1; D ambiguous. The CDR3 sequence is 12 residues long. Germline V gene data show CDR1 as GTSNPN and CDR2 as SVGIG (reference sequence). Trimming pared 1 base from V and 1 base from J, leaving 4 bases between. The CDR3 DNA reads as TGTGCCTGGAGTGGATGGAACACTGAAGCTTTCTTT. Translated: CAWSGWNTEAFF.

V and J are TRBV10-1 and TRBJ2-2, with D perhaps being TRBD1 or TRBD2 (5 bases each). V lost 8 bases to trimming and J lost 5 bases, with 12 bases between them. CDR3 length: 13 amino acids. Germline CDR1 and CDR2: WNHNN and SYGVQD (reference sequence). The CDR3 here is CASRGTSTGELFF. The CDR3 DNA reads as TGCGCCAGCCGAGGGACCTCTACCGGGGAGCTGTTTTTT.

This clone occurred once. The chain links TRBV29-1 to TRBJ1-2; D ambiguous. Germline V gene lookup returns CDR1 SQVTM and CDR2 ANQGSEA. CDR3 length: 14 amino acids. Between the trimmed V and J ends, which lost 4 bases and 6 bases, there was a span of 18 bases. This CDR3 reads CSVVRFGVGHGYTF. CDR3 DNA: TGCAGCGTTGTTCGGTTTGGGGTAGGCCATGGCTACACCTTC. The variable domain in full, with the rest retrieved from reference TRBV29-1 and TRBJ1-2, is SAVISQKPSRDICQRGTSLTIQCQVDSQVTMMFWYRQQPGQSLTLIATANQGSEATYESGFVIDKFPISRPNLTFSTLTVSNMSPEDSSIYLCSVVRFGVGHGYTFGSGTRLTVV.

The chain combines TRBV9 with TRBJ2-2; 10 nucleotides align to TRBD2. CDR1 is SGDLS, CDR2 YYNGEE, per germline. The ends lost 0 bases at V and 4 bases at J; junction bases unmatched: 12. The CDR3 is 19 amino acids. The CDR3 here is CASSVVPAGGPGGTGELFF. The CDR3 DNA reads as TGTGCCAGCAGCGTAGTACCAGCGGGAGGGCCGGGGGGCACCGGGGAGCTGTTTTTT.

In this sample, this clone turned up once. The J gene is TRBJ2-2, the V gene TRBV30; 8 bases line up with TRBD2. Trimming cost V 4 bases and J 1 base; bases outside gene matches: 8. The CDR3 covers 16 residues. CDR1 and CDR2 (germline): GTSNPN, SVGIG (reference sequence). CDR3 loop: CAWTRKAGGNTGELFF. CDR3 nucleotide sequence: TGTGCCTGGACTCGGAAGGCGGGAGGGAACACCGGGGAGCTGTTTTTT.

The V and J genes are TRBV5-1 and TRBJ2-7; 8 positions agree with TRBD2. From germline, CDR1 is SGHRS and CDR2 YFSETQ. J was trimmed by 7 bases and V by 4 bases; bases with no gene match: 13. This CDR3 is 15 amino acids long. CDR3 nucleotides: TGCGCCAGCAGCCCGAGCGGGAGCGGCCGGCAAGAGCAGTACTTC. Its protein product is CASSPSGSGRQEQYF.

For the CDR3, the DNA is TGTGCCAGCAGTCCCCAACTCACAGATACGCAGTATTTT. This translates into CASSPQLTDTQYF. The rearrangement links TRBV27 to TRBJ2-3, with D uncertain. The CDR3 has 13 amino acids. Trimming pared 5 bases from V and 2 bases from J, leaving 8 bases between. CDR1 is MNHEY, CDR2 SMNVEV, per germline (reference sequence).

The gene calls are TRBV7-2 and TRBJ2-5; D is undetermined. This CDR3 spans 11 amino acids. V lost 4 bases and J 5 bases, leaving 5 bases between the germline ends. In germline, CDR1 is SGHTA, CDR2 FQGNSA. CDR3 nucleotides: TGTGCCAGCAGCTCCGCTGAGACCCAGTACTTC. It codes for CASSSAETQYF.

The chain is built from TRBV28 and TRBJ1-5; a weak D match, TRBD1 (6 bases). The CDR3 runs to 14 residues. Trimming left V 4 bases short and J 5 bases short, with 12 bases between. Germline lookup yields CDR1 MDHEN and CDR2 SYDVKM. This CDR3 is CASSSTTGYQPQHF. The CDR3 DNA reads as TGTGCCAGCAGTTCGACTACAGGGTATCAGCCCCAGCATTTT.

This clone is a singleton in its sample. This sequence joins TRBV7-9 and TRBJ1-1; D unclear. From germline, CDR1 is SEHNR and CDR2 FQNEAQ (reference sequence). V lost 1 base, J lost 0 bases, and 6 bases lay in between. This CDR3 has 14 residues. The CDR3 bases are TGTGCCAGCAGCTTAGATCTGATGAACACTGAAGCTTTCTTT. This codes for CASSLDLMNTEAFF.

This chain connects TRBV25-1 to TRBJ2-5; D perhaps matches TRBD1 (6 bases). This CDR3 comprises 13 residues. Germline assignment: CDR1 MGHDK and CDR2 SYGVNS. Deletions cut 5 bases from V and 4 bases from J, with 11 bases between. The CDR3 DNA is TGTGCCAGCAGTATGGGGGCGAGAGAGACCCAGTACTTC. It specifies CASSMGARETQYF.

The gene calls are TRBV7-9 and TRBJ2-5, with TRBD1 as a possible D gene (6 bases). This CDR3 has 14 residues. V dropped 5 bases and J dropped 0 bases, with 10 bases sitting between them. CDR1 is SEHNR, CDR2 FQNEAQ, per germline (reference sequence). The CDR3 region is CASSRQGYQETQYF. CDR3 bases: TGTGCCAGCAGCCGTCAGGGGTACCAAGAGACCCAGTACTTC. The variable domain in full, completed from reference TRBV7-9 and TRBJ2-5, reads DTGVSQNPRHKITKRGQNVTFRCDPISEHNRLYWYRQTLGQGPEFLTYFQNEAQLEKSRLLSDRFSAERPKGSFSTLEIQRTEQGDSAMYLCASSRQGYQETQYFGPGTRLLVL.

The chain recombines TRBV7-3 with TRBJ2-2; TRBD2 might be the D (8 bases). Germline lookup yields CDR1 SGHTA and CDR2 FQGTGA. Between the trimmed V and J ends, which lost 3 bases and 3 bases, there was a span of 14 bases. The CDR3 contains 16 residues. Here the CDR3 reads CASSLVAGTDTGELFF. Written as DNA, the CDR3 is TGTGCCAGCAGCTTGGTAGCGGGGACAGACACCGGGGAGCTGTTTTTT.

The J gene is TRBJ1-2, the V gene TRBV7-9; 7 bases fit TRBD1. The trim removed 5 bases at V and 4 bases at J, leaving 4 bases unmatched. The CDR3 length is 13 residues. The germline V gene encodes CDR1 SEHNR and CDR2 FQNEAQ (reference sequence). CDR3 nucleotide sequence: TGTGCCAGCAGCCCGACAGGGATCTATGGCTACACCTTC. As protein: CASSPTGIYGYTF.

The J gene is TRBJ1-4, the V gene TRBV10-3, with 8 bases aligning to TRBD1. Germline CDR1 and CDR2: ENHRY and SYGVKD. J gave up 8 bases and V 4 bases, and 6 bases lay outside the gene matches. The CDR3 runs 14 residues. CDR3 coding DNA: TGTGCCATCAGTGGTACAGGGGGTGGCGAAAAACTGTTTTTT. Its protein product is CAISGTGGGEKLFF.

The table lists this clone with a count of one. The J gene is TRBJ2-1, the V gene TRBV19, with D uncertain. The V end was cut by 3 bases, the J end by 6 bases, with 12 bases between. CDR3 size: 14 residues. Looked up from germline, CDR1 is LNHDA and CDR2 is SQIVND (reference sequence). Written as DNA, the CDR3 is TGTGCCAGTAGTATCGTAACTCCTAGCAATGAGCAGTTCTTC. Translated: CASSIVTPSNEQFF.

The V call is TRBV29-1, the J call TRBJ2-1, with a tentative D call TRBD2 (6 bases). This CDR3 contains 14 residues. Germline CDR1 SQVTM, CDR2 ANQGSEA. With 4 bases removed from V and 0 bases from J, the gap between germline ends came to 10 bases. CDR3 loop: CSVVRGSSYNEQFF. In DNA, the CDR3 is TGCAGCGTTGTTCGGGGGAGCTCCTACAATGAGCAGTTCTTC.

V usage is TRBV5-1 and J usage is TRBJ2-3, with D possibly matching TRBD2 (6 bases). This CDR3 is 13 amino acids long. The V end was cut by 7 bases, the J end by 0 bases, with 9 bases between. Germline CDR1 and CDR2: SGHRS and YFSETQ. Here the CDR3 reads CASGEESTDTQYF. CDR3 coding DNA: TGCGCCAGCGGGGAGGAGAGCACAGATACGCAGTATTTT.

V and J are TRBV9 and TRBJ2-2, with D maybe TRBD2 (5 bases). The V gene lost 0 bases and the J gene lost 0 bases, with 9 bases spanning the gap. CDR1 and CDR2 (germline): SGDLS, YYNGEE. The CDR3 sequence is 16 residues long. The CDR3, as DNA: TGTGCCAGCAGCGTAGGGCCAGCGGCGAACACCGGGGAGCTGTTTTTT. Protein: CASSVGPAANTGELFF.

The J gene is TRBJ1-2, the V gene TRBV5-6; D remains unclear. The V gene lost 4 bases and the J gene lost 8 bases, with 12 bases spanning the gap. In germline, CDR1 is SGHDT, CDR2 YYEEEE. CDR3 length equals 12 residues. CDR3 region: CASSVLTRGYTF. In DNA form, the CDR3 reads TGTGCCAGCAGCGTACTTACTCGGGGCTACACCTTC.

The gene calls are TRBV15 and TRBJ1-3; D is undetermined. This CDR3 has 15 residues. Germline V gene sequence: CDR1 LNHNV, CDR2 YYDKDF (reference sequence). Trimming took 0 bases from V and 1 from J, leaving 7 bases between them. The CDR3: CATSRDLGSGNTIYF. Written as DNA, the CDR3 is TGTGCCACCAGCAGAGATTTGGGATCTGGAAACACCATATATTTT.

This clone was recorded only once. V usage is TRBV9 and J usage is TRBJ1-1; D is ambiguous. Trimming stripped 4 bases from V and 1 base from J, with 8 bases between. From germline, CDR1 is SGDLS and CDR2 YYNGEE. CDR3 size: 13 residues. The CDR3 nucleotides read TGTGCCAGCAGCTCGTCCCCGAACACTGAAGCTTTCTTT. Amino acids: CASSSSPNTEAFF. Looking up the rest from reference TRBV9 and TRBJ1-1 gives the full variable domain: DSGVTQTPKHLITATGQRVTLRCSPRSGDLSVYWYQQSLDQGLQFLIQYYNGEERAKGNILERFSAQQFPDLHSELNLSSLELGDSALYFCASSSSPNTEAFFGQGTRLTVV.

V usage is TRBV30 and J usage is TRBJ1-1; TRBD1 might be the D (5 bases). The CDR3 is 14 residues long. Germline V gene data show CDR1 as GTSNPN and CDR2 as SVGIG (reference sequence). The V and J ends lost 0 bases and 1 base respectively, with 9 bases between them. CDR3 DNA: TGTGCCTGGAGTGTATCTGGGGCGAACACTGAAGCTTTCTTT. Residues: CAWSVSGANTEAFF.

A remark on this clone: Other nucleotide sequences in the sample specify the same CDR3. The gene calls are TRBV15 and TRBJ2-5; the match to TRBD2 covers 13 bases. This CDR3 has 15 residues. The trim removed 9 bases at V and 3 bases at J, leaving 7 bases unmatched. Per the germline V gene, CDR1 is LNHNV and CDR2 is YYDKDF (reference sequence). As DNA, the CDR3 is TGTGCCACAACAGCAGGACTAGCGGGAGAAGAGACCCAGTACTTC. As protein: CATTAGLAGEETQYF.

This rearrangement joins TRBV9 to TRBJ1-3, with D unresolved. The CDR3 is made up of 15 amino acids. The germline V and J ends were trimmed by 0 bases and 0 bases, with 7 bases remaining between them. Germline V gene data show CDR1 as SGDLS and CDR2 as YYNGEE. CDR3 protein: CASSVDSFSGNTIYF. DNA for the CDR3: TGTGCCAGCAGCGTAGACAGCTTCTCTGGAAACACCATATATTTT.

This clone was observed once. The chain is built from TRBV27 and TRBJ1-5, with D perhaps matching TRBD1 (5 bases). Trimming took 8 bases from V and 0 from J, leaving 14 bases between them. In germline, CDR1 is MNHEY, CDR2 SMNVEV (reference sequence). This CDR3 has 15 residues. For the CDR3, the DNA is TGTGCCAGCCGACCGGGACGCTATAGCAATCAGCCCCAGCATTTT. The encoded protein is CASRPGRYSNQPQHF.

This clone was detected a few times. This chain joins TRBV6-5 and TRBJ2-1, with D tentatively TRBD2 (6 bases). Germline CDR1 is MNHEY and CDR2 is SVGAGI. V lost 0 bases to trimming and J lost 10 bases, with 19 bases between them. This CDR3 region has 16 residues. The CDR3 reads CASSYSEGTASGEQFF. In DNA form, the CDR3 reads TGTGCCAGCAGTTACTCAGAGGGGACTGCATCGGGCGAGCAGTTCTTC.